Reported below is one T cell receptor beta chain. The data were taken from a study of blood T cell repertoires in COVID-19. Study context: T cells, B-cell-depleted T cells, or PBMCs supplied cDNA or gDNA.

Sequencing was performed with immunoSEQ multiplex PCR; in TCRdb, only in-frame clones are kept and a portion is missing. The table has approximately 53,000 clones, approximately 80% seen once. From germline, CDR1 is SGHVS and CDR2 FNYEAQ. CDR3 size: 12 residues. V gave up 5 bases and J gave up 9 bases, with 11 bases separating them. The TCR comes from a woman in her forties or fifties with acute COVID-19. The sample comprised PBMCs or T cells enriched from blood (not recorded which). The rearrangement links TRBV7-6 to TRBJ2-1; D call uncertain. The CDR3 protein is CASSPRVVEQFF. Written as DNA, the CDR3 is TGTGCCAGCAGCCCCCGGGTAGTTGAGCAGTTCTTC.